A single sample is the source of the 30 T cell receptor beta chains below, sequenced in a study of human T cells and chemical hapten exposure. TCRdb reprocessed the RACE reads via MiXCR and lists one record per CDR3 protein. The sample has around 130,000 distinct CDR3 sequences, approximately 9.5% seen once. The time point was: healthy volunteer bleed at 2 weeks. RNA extraction used unfractionated whole blood as the source of total RNA. The sequenced sample consisted of whole blood. These receptors came from a male donor in good health. Some clones in this sample may be carry-over from other donors' samples.

The chain combines TRBV14 with TRBJ2-7; D ambiguous. V lost 2 bases, J lost 6 bases, and 14 bases lay in between. In germline, CDR1 is SGHDN, CDR2 FVKESK. The CDR3 sequence is 14 residues long. Here the CDR3 reads CASSQPQVVSEQYF. The CDR3 DNA sequence: TGTGCCAGCAGCCAACCCCAGGTTGTGAGCGAGCAGTACTTC.

This clonotype was detected many times. The CDR3 DNA reads TGTGCCAGCAGTTACCCCTTGGATGAGCAGTTCTTC. This gives the protein CASSYPLDEQFF. The V gene is TRBV6-2 or TRBV6-3, the J gene TRBJ2-1; no clear D. Trimming cost V 2 bases and J 8 bases, with 7 bases left between them. The germline V gene encodes CDR1 MNHEY and CDR2 SVGEGT. There are 12 residues in the CDR3.

The chain couples TRBV6-1 to TRBJ2-3, with 10 nucleotides matching TRBD2. Germline V CDR1 and CDR2: MNHNS, SASEGT. The CDR3 runs 17 residues. With 1 base clipped from V and 4 bases from J, the junction kept 8 bases outside the gene matches. CDR3 in amino acids: CASSEEESGGAPDTQYF. CDR3 in DNA: TGTGCCAGCAGTGAAGAGGAGAGCGGGGGGGCACCAGATACGCAGTATTTT.

There are many counts of this clonotype. The chain employs TRBV7-6 and TRBJ2-7, with 9 bases lining up with TRBD1. The V and J ends lost 3 bases and 2 bases, in that order; junction bases with no gene match: 2. There are 14 residues in the CDR3. Germline V gives CDR1 SGHVS, CDR2 FNYEAQ. CDR3 in amino acids: CASSLTGGAYEQYF. As DNA, the CDR3 is TGTGCCAGCAGCTTGACAGGGGGGGCCTACGAGCAGTACTTC.

This CDR3 is CASTYGTSTYEQYF. The DNA for the CDR3 is TGTGCCAGCACTTACGGGACTTCAACCTACGAGCAGTACTTC. This chain joins TRBV7-2 and TRBJ2-7; D is perhaps TRBD2 (6 bases). Trimming stripped 7 bases from V and 2 bases from J, with 15 bases between. The germline CDR1 and CDR2 sequences are SGHTA and FQGNSA. The CDR3 has 14 amino acids.

This clonotype has only a few counts. V usage is TRBV30 and J usage is TRBJ2-3; D is unclear. Germline CDR1 GTSNPN, CDR2 SVGIG (reference sequence). The CDR3 spans 13 residues. With 2 bases removed from V and 2 bases from J, the gap between germline ends came to 8 bases. For the CDR3, the DNA is TGTGCCTGGAGTCATGGAGACACAGATACGCAGTATTTT. Its protein product is CAWSHGDTDTQYF. The entire variable domain, with the rest obtained from reference TRBV30 and TRBJ2-3, is as follows: SQTIHQWPATLVQPVGSPLSLECTVEGTSNPNLYWYRQAAGRGLQLLFYSVGIGQISSEVPQNLSASRPQDRQFILSSKKLLLSDSGFYLCAWSHGDTDTQYFGPGTRLTVL.

This clonotype has just a few counts. V and J are TRBV9 and TRBJ2-1, with 8 bases identical to TRBD2. Germline CDR1 reads SGDLS; CDR2 reads YYNGEE. The CDR3 sequence is 16 residues long. V dropped 0 bases and J dropped 5; count of bases not matched to a gene: 7. DNA of the CDR3: TGTGCCAGCAGCGTAGCGGCGGGGGGCCTCAACAATGAGCAGTTCTTC. Protein product: CASSVAAGGLNNEQFF.

This clonotype was seen more than once but under ten times. CDR3 in DNA: TGTGCCACCAGTGATTTAGTGGGAGCTCCAGATACGCAGTATTTT. It codes for CATSDLVGAPDTQYF. This chain uses TRBV24-1 with TRBJ2-3, with a tentative D call TRBD2 (5 bases). The CDR3 is 15 residues long. V was pared by 1 base and J by 4 bases, with 11 bases between. CDR1 KGHDR and CDR2 SFDVKD come from the germline V gene.

This clonotype turned up a few times. This chain joins TRBV6-2 or TRBV6-3 and TRBJ2-1; TRBD2 aligns across 14 bases. This CDR3 spans 15 amino acids. CDR1 and CDR2 (germline): MNHEY, SVGEGT. V was pared by 6 bases and J by 9 bases, with 7 bases of the junction left unmatched. The CDR3 is CASRLRTSGRSEQFF. The CDR3 DNA is TGTGCCAGCAGACTACGGACTAGCGGGAGGAGTGAGCAGTTCTTC.

This clonotype was seen just once. Given a much more abundant clone one base away, this may be a read error. The V and J genes are TRBV5-1 and TRBJ2-2, with 13 bases fitting TRBD2. The CDR3 has 19 residues. The germline gives CDR1 SGHRS, CDR2 YFSETQ. The CDR3 region has the DNA TGCGCCAGCAGATTGGGACTAGCGGGACCTAGGAGAAACACCGGGGAGCTGTTTTTT. It specifies CASRLGLAGPRRNTGELFF.

This clonotype was counted between two and nine times. V and J are TRBV27 and TRBJ2-3, with 9 nucleotides matching TRBD1. V lost 5 bases, J lost 4 bases, and 4 bases stayed unmatched. The CDR3 totals 14 residues. CDR1 and CDR2 from the germline V gene are MNHEY and SMNVEV (reference sequence). The CDR3 sequence is CASSRTGGADTQYF. In nucleotides, the CDR3 is TGTGCCAGCAGTCGTACAGGGGGCGCAGATACGCAGTATTTT.

This clonotype was counted a single time. The junction shows a germline mismatch at one end, possibly a read error. J is TRBJ2-2 and V is TRBV6-5, with 11 bases lining up with TRBD2. CDR1 and CDR2 (germline): MNHEY, SVGAGI. The length of the CDR3 is 18 residues. As DNA, the CDR3 is TGTGCCAGCAGACCACCTAGACTAGCGGGGACGAACACCGGGGAGCAGTTTTTT. As protein: CASRPPRLAGTNTGEQFF.

This chain connects TRBV7-2 to TRBJ2-2; TRBD1 is a possible D gene (5 bases). The CDR3 is 18 amino acids. Per germline, CDR1 SGHTA and CDR2 FQGNSA. V was clipped by 3 bases and J by 6 bases, with 23 bases between them. The CDR3 loop is CASSLTISRGQGPGELFF. The CDR3 coding sequence is TGTGCCAGCAGCTTGACGATCTCGCGAGGTCAGGGCCCCGGGGAGCTGTTTTTT.

CDR3 region: CASSPQGQNYGYTF. In DNA, the CDR3 is TGTGCCAGCAGCCCCCAGGGACAGAACTATGGCTACACCTTC. The chain recombines TRBV9 with TRBJ1-2; 7 bases align to TRBD1. The CDR3 loop spans 14 amino acids. The germline CDR1 and CDR2 sequences are SGDLS and YYNGEE. With 4 bases clipped from V and 2 bases from J, the junction kept 5 bases outside the gene matches. Complete variable domain (other parts from reference TRBV9 and TRBJ1-2): DSGVTQTPKHLITATGQRVTLRCSPRSGDLSVYWYQQSLDQGLQFLIQYYNGEERAKGNILERFSAQQFPDLHSELNLSSLELGDSALYFCASSPQGQNYGYTFGSGTRLTVV.

This clonotype was recorded a few times. The chain recombines TRBV7-2 with TRBJ2-6; TRBD2 aligns across 7 bases. The V and J ends lost 0 bases and 0 bases, in that order; junction bases with no gene match: 5. The CDR3 covers 18 residues. The germline gives CDR1 SGHTA, CDR2 FQGNSA. The CDR3 nucleotides read TGTGCCAGCAGCTTAGCTGTAGCGGGTTTCTCTGGGGCCAACGTCCTGACTTTC. Its protein is CASSLAVAGFSGANVLTF.

This clonotype showed up just a few times. The V and J genes are TRBV12-3 or TRBV12-4 and TRBJ1-4; D possibly corresponds to TRBD1 (6 bases). This CDR3 is built from 15 residues. V lost 7 bases to trimming and J lost 5 bases, with 17 bases between them. The DNA of the CDR3 is TGTGCCAGCACTCAGTACAGGGCAGGGAATGAAAAACTGTTTTTT. Its protein product is CASTQYRAGNEKLFF.

At least ten counts were recorded for this clonotype. The chain couples TRBV27 to TRBJ1-5; D remains ambiguous. This CDR3 region has 14 residues. CDR1 MNHEY and CDR2 SMNVEV come from the germline V gene (reference sequence). The V and J ends lost 5 bases and 1 base respectively, with 9 bases between them. The CDR3 reads CASSTSGSNQPQHF. The CDR3 coding sequence is TGTGCCAGCAGTACCAGTGGGAGCAATCAGCCCCAGCATTTT.

Concerning this clonotype: This likely comes from a read error, as the CDR3 has no conserved phenylalanine or tryptophan at its end. V is TRBV5-1 and J is TRBJ2-7, with 9 bases matching TRBD1. Trimming took 0 bases from V and 4 from J; bases not matched to a gene: 2. The germline V gene has CDR1 SGHRS and CDR2 YFSETQ. The CDR3 length is 14 residues. CDR3 in DNA: TGCGCCAGCAGCTTGGGGACAGGGGCGTACGAGCAGTACCTC. This encodes CASSLGTGAYEQYL.

This clonotype was picked up many times. The V call is TRBV20-1, the J call TRBJ2-7; D is ambiguous. From germline, CDR1 is DFQATT and CDR2 SNEGSKA (reference sequence). V was trimmed by 0 bases and J by 2 bases, leaving 11 bases between them. The CDR3 is 14 residues long. The CDR3 DNA sequence: TGCAGTGCTAGAGAGTCCCTATCCACCTACGAGCAGTACTTC. This encodes CSARESLSTYEQYF.

The chain joins TRBV5-6 to TRBJ2-3; TRBD1 matches 8 bases. V lost 4 bases and J lost 1; bases outside the gene matches: 8. CDR1 is SGHDT, CDR2 YYEEEE, per germline. The CDR3 has 16 amino acids. CDR3 coding DNA: TGTGCCAGCAGCCCCCGTTGGGGACAGGGCACAGATACGCAGTATTTT. Residues: CASSPRWGQGTDTQYF. Full variable domain (remainder filled in from reference TRBV5-6 and TRBJ2-3): DAGVTQSPTHLIKTRGQQVTLRCSPKSGHDTVSWYQQALGQGPQFIFQYYEEEERQRGNFPDRFSGHQFPNYSSELNVNALLLGDSALYLCASSPRWGQGTDTQYFGPGTRLTVL.

This chain uses TRBV10-2 with TRBJ2-7; weak D call: TRBD2 (7 bases). Germline-derived CDR1 and CDR2 are WSHSY and SAAADI. The V end was cut by 0 bases, the J end by 2 bases, with 11 bases between. The CDR3 consists of 15 residues. The CDR3 coding sequence is TGCGCCAGCAGTGAGTCAGGGGGGGCTCCCTACGAGCAGTACTTC. Translating gives CASSESGGAPYEQYF.

Here the CDR3 DNA reads TGTGCCAGCAGTCGACAGGGGGATAACACCGGGGAGCTGTTTTTT. This translates into CASSRQGDNTGELFF. The chain is built from TRBV6-4 and TRBJ2-2, with 9 positions matching TRBD1. Unmatched junction bases numbered 3, after V lost 5 bases and J lost 2 bases. Germline V gene sequence: CDR1 MRHNA, CDR2 SNTAGT. This CDR3 has 15 residues.

This clonotype came up a few times. This sequence joins TRBV20-1 and TRBJ1-5; D is undetermined. There are 12 residues in the CDR3. Germline loops: CDR1 DFQATT, CDR2 SNEGSKA (reference sequence). Trimming took off 6 bases at V and 7 bases at J, with 13 bases between the two ends. The DNA for the CDR3 is TGCAGTGCGGGAGGAAGGTCACAGCCCCAGCATTTT. Translation: CSAGGRSQPQHF.

This sequence joins TRBV5-1 and TRBJ2-7; perhaps TRBD1 as D (6 bases). This CDR3 has 18 amino acids. Germline values: CDR1 SGHRS, CDR2 YFSETQ. The ends were cut back, 1 base at V and 0 bases at J, with 20 bases in the middle. CDR3 DNA: TGCGCCAGCAGCTTGACGCCCGGGTCGACAGGTCCCTCCTACGAGCAGTACTTC. This encodes CASSLTPGSTGPSYEQYF.

The chain combines TRBV19 with TRBJ2-2; 7 positions match TRBD1. The germline V gene has CDR1 LNHDA and CDR2 SQIVND (reference sequence). The CDR3 is 16 residues long. The junction had 5 bases not matched to a gene; V was cut back by 3 bases and J by 1 base. Written as DNA, the CDR3 is TGTGCCAGTAGTATCCCCCGACAGGGGAACACCGGGGAGCTGTTTTTT. Residues: CASSIPRQGNTGELFF.

This clonotype was observed a few times. This chain uses TRBV20-1 with TRBJ1-1; D is unresolved. The V gene's germline CDR1 is DFQATT and CDR2 SNEGSKA (reference sequence). The CDR3 has 14 residues. V lost 0 bases and J lost 1, with 9 bases in between. The CDR3 sequence: CSARDPWGNTEAFF. CDR3 nucleotides: TGCAGTGCTAGAGATCCCTGGGGGAACACTGAAGCTTTCTTT.

This chain's CDR3 is CASSPGRGQGARLPSLRNIQYF. The CDR3 coding sequence is TGTGCCAGCAGCCCAGGGCGAGGACAGGGGGCGCGTTTGCCTTCCCTAAGGAACATTCAGTACTTC. The rearrangement links TRBV3-1 to TRBJ2-4; 11 bases fit TRBD1. The ends lost 4 bases at V and 7 bases at J; junction bases unmatched: 27. In germline, CDR1 is LGHDT, CDR2 YNNKEL (reference sequence). The CDR3 runs to 22 residues.

This clonotype has a count of ten or more. This chain uses TRBV5-1 with TRBJ2-5, with D possibly matching TRBD1 (5 bases). CDR3 length: 15 amino acids. Trimming removed 0 bases from V and 4 bases from J, with 13 bases in between. Germline CDR1 and CDR2: SGHRS and YFSETQ. The CDR3 region has the DNA TGCGCCAGCAGCTTGGAAAGGACATCCGGAGAGACCCAGTACTTC. Encoded protein: CASSLERTSGETQYF.

The V gene is TRBV5-6, the J gene TRBJ1-5; 8 bases match TRBD1. V shed 3 bases, J shed 0 bases, and the junction held 5 bases outside the gene matches. This CDR3 is built from 16 residues. CDR1 is SGHDT, CDR2 YYEEEE, per germline. The CDR3 loop is CASSYGTGYSNQPQHF. CDR3 sequence (DNA): TGTGCCAGCAGCTATGGGACAGGCTATAGCAATCAGCCCCAGCATTTT.

This clonotype was seen ten or more times. V gene TRBV18 combines with J gene TRBJ1-1; D remains ambiguous. V lost 3 bases, J lost 0 bases, and 5 bases lay in between. The CDR3 has 13 amino acids. The germline gives CDR1 KGHSH, CDR2 LQKENI. The CDR3 bases are TGTGCCAGCTCACCCGAAGTGAACACTGAAGCTTTCTTT. This translates into CASSPEVNTEAFF.